This T cell receptor beta chain came from a study of blood T cell repertoires in COVID-19. Turning to the study itself: Acute and convalescent COVID-19 samples came from the United States, Italy and Spain. Sample material is recorded as cDNA or gDNA derived from T cells, B-cell-depleted T cells, or PBMCs.

Germline lookup yields CDR1 MNHEY and CDR2 SVGEGT. CDR3 length equals 16 residues. V lost 0 bases and J lost 0, with 9 bases in between. As handled by the study authors: Reference gene primer amplification yielded estimated nucleated cell counts. Data came from immunoSEQ multiplex PCR; TCRdb stores just in-frame clones and leaves some out. For V, J and clone size, that table is used; D and trimming come from the DNA. Here the sample spans 95,000 to 100,000 clones, about 80% being singletons. This TCR was recovered from a human donor in a cohort sampled during active COVID-19. The chain is built from TRBV6-2 or TRBV6-3 and TRBJ1-5; TRBD1 is a possible D gene (5 bases). Sequencing used peripheral blood. CDR3 residues: CASSYSRQISNQPQHF. The CDR3 region has the DNA TGTGCCAGCAGTTACTCACGACAGATTAGCAATCAGCCCCAGCATTTT.